A single sample is the source of the 15 T cell receptor beta chains below, sequenced in a study of T cell responses to AZD1222 COVID-19 vaccine. Profiled with immunoSEQ multiplex PCR; TCRdb holds only in-frame clones, not every one. The sample shows fewer than 180,000 clones, about 93% of them seen only once. Specimen: peripheral blood, collected on day 0 of AZD1222 vaccination. The origin of the receptors is an adult in good health.

This clone has more than one count but fewer than ten. V gene TRBV5-1 combines with J gene TRBJ1-1, with D uncertain. The germline V and J ends were trimmed by 4 bases and 1 base, with 17 bases remaining between them. The CDR3 contains 16 residues. CDR1 is SGHRS and CDR2 is YFSETQ in the germline V gene. The CDR3 sequence: CASSLLVSQPNTEAFF. CDR3 coding DNA: TGCGCCAGCAGCCTACTCGTCAGCCAGCCGAACACTGAAGCTTTCTTT.

The chain employs TRBV6-6 and TRBJ2-5; D uncertain. Germline CDR1 MNHNY, CDR2 SVGAGI (reference sequence). Trimming shortened V by 0 bases and J by 2 bases, and 7 bases separated the two germline ends. This CDR3 is 14 amino acids long. The CDR3 is CASSYSGRQETQYF. For the CDR3, the DNA is TGTGCCAGCAGTTACTCGGGCCGGCAAGAGACCCAGTACTTC.

This chain links TRBV27 with TRBJ1-1; no definite D call. The CDR3 totals 13 residues. V was trimmed by 6 bases and J by 5 bases, leaving 13 bases between them. From germline, CDR1 is MNHEY and CDR2 SMNVEV (reference sequence). CDR3 DNA sequence: TGTGCCAGCAGCAAGGGTATGGGGACTGAAGCTTTCTTT. Amino acids: CASSKGMGTEAFF.

The chain links TRBV18 to TRBJ1-3; 9 bases are a match to TRBD1. Germline loops: CDR1 KGHSH, CDR2 LQKENI. The V gene end was trimmed by 4 bases and the J gene end by 0 bases; junction bases not matched to a gene: 4. The CDR3 has 16 residues. In nucleotides, the CDR3 is TGTGCCAGCTCACTACAGGGGGCCGACTCTGGAAACACCATATATTTT. It is translated as CASSLQGADSGNTIYF.

This sequence joins TRBV9 and TRBJ1-2, with D perhaps TRBD1 (5 bases). V lost 0 bases, J lost 4 bases, and 13 bases lay in between. The CDR3 runs to 15 residues. The germline CDR1 and CDR2 sequences are SGDLS and YYNGEE. CDR3 protein: CASSVGRTTGYGYTF. The CDR3 DNA is TGTGCCAGCAGCGTAGGAAGGACAACCGGCTATGGCTACACCTTC.

This clone was detected only a few times. The rearrangement links TRBV28 to TRBJ1-2; D uncertain. V lost 5 bases, J lost 2 bases, and 9 bases lay in between. The CDR3 length is 13 residues. Germline-derived CDR1 and CDR2 are MDHEN and SYDVKM. This chain's CDR3 is CASSRGSNYGYTF. CDR3 bases: TGTGCCAGCAGTCGAGGGAGCAACTATGGCTACACCTTC.

The genes are TRBV30 and TRBJ1-5, with D hard to call. This CDR3 is 13 amino acids long. V was clipped by 5 bases and J by 0 bases, with 8 bases between them. Germline loops: CDR1 GTSNPN, CDR2 SVGIG (reference sequence). In nucleotides, the CDR3 is TGTGCCTGGGCAGAAAATAGCAATCAGCCCCAGCATTTT. Translation gives CAWAENSNQPQHF.

The V and J genes are TRBV25-1 and TRBJ1-2; D is perhaps TRBD1 (6 bases). In germline, CDR1 is MGHDK, CDR2 SYGVNS. The CDR3 length is 12 residues. Trimming removed 3 bases at V and 6 bases at J, with 8 bases between. CDR3 sequence (DNA): TGTGCCAGCAGTGAGTACAGGGATGGCTACACCTTC. It is translated as CASSEYRDGYTF.

The chain has TRBV4-3 and TRBJ1-1; tentative D call: TRBD1 (5 bases). The ends were cut back, 1 base at V and 2 bases at J, with 11 bases in the middle. Germline V CDR1 and CDR2: LGHNA, YSLEER. The CDR3 runs to 15 residues. CDR3 region: CASSQGWGLNTEAFF. The CDR3 DNA follows: TGCGCCAGCAGCCAAGGATGGGGACTTAACACTGAAGCTTTCTTT.

This chain joins TRBV19 and TRBJ1-5; D is perhaps TRBD1 (5 bases). The germline V gene encodes CDR1 LNHDA and CDR2 SQIVND (reference sequence). The length of the CDR3 is 16 residues. V was trimmed by 7 bases and J by 3 bases, leaving 19 bases between them. CDR3 DNA sequence: TGTGCCAGTACCGAGGCGGGGACCGGGGTCAATCAGCCCCAGCATTTT. It is translated as CASTEAGTGVNQPQHF.

This clone was counted once. CDR3 nucleotide sequence: TGTGCCAGCTCCCAGGGCTCTAGCACAGATACGCAGTATTTT. Translated: CASSQGSSTDTQYF. The chain is built from TRBV2 and TRBJ2-3, with D perhaps matching TRBD1 (5 bases). The germline gives CDR1 SNHLY, CDR2 FYNNEI. CDR3 length: 14 residues. Trimming removed 8 bases from V and 0 bases from J, with 12 bases in between.

The chain is built from TRBV3-1 (or the pseudogene TRBV3-2) and TRBJ2-7; 7 bases line up with TRBD2. The CDR3 has 15 residues. Germline CDR1 reads LGHDT; CDR2 reads YNNKEL (reference sequence). Losses at the gene ends were 2 bases for V and 3 bases for J; bases not matched to a gene: 7. The CDR3, as DNA: TGTGCCAGCAGCCAAACACCGGGACTAAACTACGAGCAGTACGTC. Its translation is CASSQTPGLNYEQYV.

This chain links TRBV7-9 with TRBJ2-2; D not certain. The CDR3 is made up of 12 amino acids. V shed 6 bases and J shed 6 bases, with 8 bases lying between them. Germline-derived CDR1 and CDR2 are SEHNR and FQNEAQ (reference sequence). CDR3 residues: CASSYISGELFF. The DNA for the CDR3 is TGTGCCAGCAGTTATATATCCGGGGAGCTGTTTTTT.

The chain carries TRBV7-2 and TRBJ1-2; unclear D gene. CDR3 length equals 13 residues. The germline V and J ends were trimmed by 0 bases and 6 bases, with 8 bases remaining between them. In germline, CDR1 is SGHTA, CDR2 FQGNSA. The CDR3, as DNA: TGTGCCAGCAGCTTAGCAGACTTGAATGGCTACACCTTC. Protein: CASSLADLNGYTF.

V is TRBV5-1 and J is TRBJ2-7; the match to TRBD2 covers 9 bases. In germline, CDR1 is SGHRS, CDR2 YFSETQ. V lost 2 bases to trimming and J lost 5 bases; unmatched junction nucleotides: 2. This CDR3 contains 13 residues. DNA of the CDR3: TGCGCCAGCAGCTTAGCGGGGGGCCACGAGCAGTACGTC. Protein product: CASSLAGGHEQYV.